The next 30 T cell receptor beta chains were all read from a single sample in a study of T-cell reconstitution after alpha-beta-depleted transplantation in children. Construction of the TCRbeta library involved unique molecular identifiers. From the PCR reads, TCRdb called clonotypes with MiXCR, one entry per CDR3 protein. The table records 100,000 to 130,000 distinct CDR3 sequences, about 6.4% of them present only once. The input for sequencing was PBMCs, mostly from graft donor cells, taken 360 days after TCRalphabeta/CD19-depleted stem cell transplant. The receptor source for this set is a male patient aged 2 to 9 who had a stem cell transplant for acute lymphoblastic leukemia, so the T cells may come from the graft donor.

This clonotype occurred many times. V and J are TRBV20-1 and TRBJ2-7; 9 nucleotides match TRBD1. After removal of 5 bases from V and 3 bases from J, the junction contained 5 bases not matched to a gene. This CDR3 spans 13 amino acids. Germline V CDR1 and CDR2: DFQATT, SNEGSKA (reference sequence). DNA of the CDR3: TGCAGTGCTGGGACAGGGAAGGGCTACGAGCAGTACTTC. Translation gives CSAGTGKGYEQYF.

This clonotype was seen many times. This sequence joins TRBV29-1 and TRBJ2-1; perhaps D is TRBD1 or TRBD2 (6 bases each). The CDR3 is 14 amino acids. Germline V gene data show CDR1 as SQVTM and CDR2 as ANQGSEA. Trimming cost V 8 bases and J 5 bases, with 19 bases left between them. Written as DNA, the CDR3 is TGCAGCCTTTGGGGGGCCTCGAACCACAATGAGCAGTTCTTC. It codes for CSLWGASNHNEQFF.

This clonotype was picked up many times. The CDR3 reads CSVEDWKGLAERWSGTDTQYF. CDR3 coding DNA: TGCAGCGTTGAAGATTGGAAGGGACTAGCGGAGCGTTGGTCCGGCACAGATACGCAGTATTTT. This chain joins TRBV29-1 and TRBJ2-3, with TRBD2 identical over 11 bases. J lost 1 base, V lost 0 bases, and 18 bases had no gene match. CDR3 length equals 21 residues. Germline V lookup: CDR1 SQVTM, CDR2 ANQGSEA.

This clonotype was seen ten or more times. The rearrangement links TRBV29-1 to TRBJ2-1; TRBD2 matches 12 bases. Unmatched junction bases numbered 10, after V lost 0 bases and J lost 10 bases. Germline V gene data show CDR1 as SQVTM and CDR2 as ANQGSEA. The length of the CDR3 is 16 residues. The DNA of the CDR3 is TGCAGCGTTGAAGATTCAAGAGGACTAGCGGGACGGGAGCAGTTCTTC. Translated: CSVEDSRGLAGREQFF.

This clonotype was detected ten times or more. The genes are TRBV9 and TRBJ2-1; either TRBD1 or TRBD2 may fit D (5 bases each). V lost 6 bases and J lost 8, with 18 bases in between. The CDR3 consists of 14 residues. The germline V gene has CDR1 SGDLS and CDR2 YYNGEE. CDR3 loop: CASTKRGATDEQFF. The DNA for the CDR3 is TGTGCCAGCACCAAACGAGGGGCCACGGATGAGCAGTTCTTC.

This clonotype was counted ten times or more. The V gene is TRBV6-5, the J gene TRBJ1-4; D not certain. V was trimmed by 2 bases and J by 5 bases, leaving 6 bases between them. CDR3 length: 13 amino acids. CDR1 and CDR2 (germline): MNHEY, SVGAGI. CDR3: CASSYGPNEKLFF. CDR3 in DNA: TGTGCCAGCAGTTACGGCCCCAATGAAAAACTGTTTTTT.

This clonotype has a count of ten or more. This chain joins TRBV3-1 and TRBJ1-6, with D maybe TRBD1 (6 bases). The CDR3 contains 16 residues. Trimming pared 4 bases from V and 6 bases from J, leaving 16 bases between. The germline CDR1 and CDR2 sequences are LGHDT and YNNKEL (reference sequence). The CDR3 sequence is CASSPSTRGRNSPLHF. The CDR3 bases are TGTGCCAGCAGCCCATCCACCAGGGGACGTAATTCACCCCTCCACTTT.

V gene TRBV29-1 combines with J gene TRBJ2-6, with D unresolved. The germline CDR1 and CDR2 sequences are SQVTM and ANQGSEA. This CDR3 spans 16 amino acids. Trimming pared 7 bases from V and 2 bases from J, leaving 18 bases between. This CDR3 reads CSALGTSSPGANVLTF. CDR3 DNA sequence: TGCAGCGCCCTGGGCACATCGAGTCCTGGGGCCAACGTCCTGACTTTC.

This clonotype was detected ten times or more. The chain carries TRBV7-9 and TRBJ1-5; D unresolved. V lost 6 bases and J 4 bases, leaving 13 bases between the germline ends. Germline lookup yields CDR1 SEHNR and CDR2 FQNEAQ (reference sequence). The CDR3 sequence is 14 residues long. The CDR3 nucleotides are TGTGCCAGCAGTCCGGGCCGAGGGAATCAGCCCCAGCATTTT. Translated, it gives CASSPGRGNQPQHF.

This clonotype was detected ten times or more. This CDR3 reads CASGTGGSPLHF. The CDR3 nucleotides are TGTGCCAGCGGGACAGGGGGTTCACCCCTCCACTTT. The chain has TRBV27 and TRBJ1-6; TRBD1 aligns across 11 bases. From germline, CDR1 is MNHEY and CDR2 SMNVEV (reference sequence). The CDR3 has 12 residues. Trimming took 8 bases from V and 9 from J; bases not matched to a gene: 0.

This clonotype was seen many times. The V gene is TRBV24-1, the J gene TRBJ2-1; 9 positions match TRBD2. With V trimmed by 4 bases and J by 2 bases, 5 bases remained unmatched. The CDR3 is 16 amino acids. CDR1 is KGHDR, CDR2 SFDVKD, per germline. The CDR3 DNA is TGTGCCACCAGTGACGTTAGCGGGGGCCCCTACAATGAGCAGTTCTTC. Residues: CATSDVSGGPYNEQFF.

The rearrangement uses TRBV4-3 and TRBJ2-5; D ambiguous. Germline V gives CDR1 LGHNA, CDR2 YSLEER. V was shortened by 1 base and J by 2 bases, with 11 bases between the two germline ends. The CDR3 consists of 15 residues. Here the CDR3 DNA reads TGCGCCAGCAGCCAAGCACACTCAGTTCAAGAGACCCAGTACTTC. It specifies CASSQAHSVQETQYF.

Only a few counts were recorded for this clonotype. The chain carries TRBV12-5 and TRBJ2-7; 7 positions match TRBD1. Germline V lookup: CDR1 LGHNT, CDR2 FRNRAP. This CDR3 is 16 amino acids long. Trimming at V came to 3 bases and at J to 0 bases, leaving 8 bases not matched to a gene. CDR3 nucleotides: TGTGCTAGTGGTTTTGACAGGGTTACAAGCTCCTACGAGCAGTACTTC. It translates to CASGFDRVTSSYEQYF.

This clonotype was seen only a few times. The rearrangement links TRBV4-3 to TRBJ1-6; weak D call: TRBD1 (5 bases). Between the trimmed V and J ends, which lost 4 bases and 4 bases, there was a span of 11 bases. The germline V gene has CDR1 LGHNA and CDR2 YSLEER. This CDR3 region has 15 residues. CDR3 sequence (DNA): TGCGCCAGCAGCCCCCGGGACGGTTATAATTCACCCCTCCACTTT. Its translation is CASSPRDGYNSPLHF.

This clonotype was picked up many times. This chain joins TRBV4-1 and TRBJ2-6, with TRBD1 matching 9 bases. Trimming removed 3 bases from V and 0 bases from J; junction bases left unmatched: 15. Germline CDR1 MGHRA, CDR2 YSYEKL. The CDR3 loop spans 21 amino acids. CDR3 DNA: TGCGCCAGCAGCCACCCAAGGGGTCCGGGACAGGGCTTCTCTGGGGCCAACGTCCTGACTTTC. It specifies CASSHPRGPGQGFSGANVLTF.

This sequence joins TRBV6-5 and TRBJ1-4, with D uncertain. Germline loops: CDR1 MNHEY, CDR2 SVGAGI. The ends were cut back, 0 bases at V and 4 bases at J, with 9 bases in the middle. CDR3 size: 15 residues. DNA for the CDR3: TGTGCCAGCAGTTACTCAGAAGGGATTAATGAAAAACTGTTTTTT. It is translated as CASSYSEGINEKLFF.

This clonotype came up many times. The chain combines TRBV4-3 with TRBJ2-3, with TRBD1 matching over 7 bases. The CDR3 covers 18 residues. CDR1 LGHNA and CDR2 YSLEER come from the germline V gene. With 1 base clipped from V and 2 bases from J, the junction kept 12 bases outside the gene matches. The CDR3 DNA reads as TGCGCCAGCAGCCAAGGCCCAGACAGGGTGATGGTCACAGATACGCAGTATTTT. Protein product: CASSQGPDRVMVTDTQYF.

As to this clonotype: A junction end diverges from the germline sequence, so it may reflect a read error. The chain uses TRBV7-9 and TRBJ2-7, with TRBD1 matching over 9 bases. In germline, CDR1 is SEHNR, CDR2 FQNEAQ (reference sequence). This CDR3 contains 16 residues. The CDR3 sequence: CATSPRGTGRLYEQYF. Here the CDR3 DNA reads TGTGCCACCAGCCCCCGAGGGACAGGGAGACTCTACGAGCAGTACTTC.

The CDR3 region is CAWSAYRGKADTQYF. The CDR3 DNA is TGTGCCTGGAGTGCCTACAGGGGTAAGGCGGATACGCAGTATTTT. The V gene is TRBV30, the J gene TRBJ2-3, with 7 bases fitting TRBD1. From germline, CDR1 is GTSNPN and CDR2 SVGIG (reference sequence). With 1 base clipped from V and 6 bases from J, the junction kept 10 bases outside the gene matches. This CDR3 has 15 residues.

This clonotype has ten or more counts. The genes are TRBV27 and TRBJ1-1; TRBD1 is a possible D gene (6 bases). With 6 bases removed from V and 5 bases from J, the gap between germline ends came to 13 bases. Germline V gives CDR1 MNHEY, CDR2 SMNVEV (reference sequence). The CDR3 runs 13 residues. The CDR3 reads CASSRGGGTEAFF. The CDR3, as DNA: TGTGCCAGCAGCCGAGGGGGGGGTACTGAAGCTTTCTTT.

In its sample, this clonotype was seen many times. This rearrangement joins TRBV4-1 to TRBJ2-5; 7 positions agree with TRBD2. The CDR3 runs to 15 residues. With V trimmed by 6 bases and J by 0 bases, 7 bases remained unmatched. In germline, CDR1 is MGHRA, CDR2 YSYEKL. CDR3 region: CASSPAGGNQETQYF. For the CDR3, the DNA is TGCGCCAGCAGTCCCGCCGGGGGGAACCAAGAGACCCAGTACTTC.

At least ten counts were recorded for this clonotype. The chain combines TRBV6-1 with TRBJ1-4; D not resolved. The ends were cut back, 6 bases at V and 0 bases at J, with 8 bases in the middle. CDR3 length: 14 amino acids. Germline V gene lookup returns CDR1 MNHNS and CDR2 SASEGT. The CDR3 here is CASSWESTNEKLFF. As DNA, the CDR3 is TGTGCCAGCAGCTGGGAGTCAACTAATGAAAAACTGTTTTTT.

The gene calls are TRBV2 and TRBJ2-3, with 7 bases aligning to TRBD1. Germline CDR1 and CDR2: SNHLY and FYNNEI. The CDR3 has 14 amino acids. The trim removed 6 bases at V and 1 base at J, leaving 4 bases unmatched. The CDR3 protein is CASSNGQGTDTQYF. The CDR3 region has the DNA TGTGCCAGCAGCAATGGACAGGGCACAGATACGCAGTATTTT. Full variable domain (missing parts from reference TRBV2 and TRBJ2-3): EPEVTQTPSHQVTQMGQEVILRCVPISNHLYFYWYRQILGQKVEFLVSFYNNEISEKSEIFDDQFSVERPDGSNFTLKIRSTKLEDSAMYFCASSNGQGTDTQYFGPGTRLTVL.

This clonotype was detected ten times or more. The genes are TRBV12-3 or TRBV12-4 and TRBJ2-1; a possible D gene is TRBD2 (6 bases). Trimming pared 8 bases from V and 14 bases from J, leaving 19 bases between. The CDR3 spans 12 residues. In nucleotides, the CDR3 is TGTGCCAGCGCCCCCGAGCAGGGACTGGAGTTCTTC. This codes for CASAPEQGLEFF.

This clonotype was seen many times. The chain is built from TRBV5-1 and TRBJ1-2; D gene unclear. The V end lost 7 bases, the J end lost 9 bases, and 10 bases lay between the germline ends. CDR1 is SGHRS, CDR2 YFSETQ, per germline. The CDR3 covers 10 residues. DNA for the CDR3: TGCGCCAGCGCCGGGTCTCGCTACACCTTC. It specifies CASAGSRYTF. The entire variable domain, with the rest obtained from reference TRBV5-1 and TRBJ1-2, is as follows: KAGVTQTPRYLIKTRGQQVTLSCSPISGHRSVSWYQQTPGQGLQFLFEYFSETQRNKGNFPGRFSGRQFSNSRSEMNVSTLELGDSALYLCASAGSRYTFGSGTRLTVV.

The V gene is TRBV11-2, the J gene TRBJ1-3; D gene uncertain. Trimming pared 4 bases from V and 6 bases from J, leaving 10 bases between. CDR3 length: 13 amino acids. CDR1 is SGHAT, CDR2 FQNNGV, per germline. The CDR3 reads CASSSTRENTIYF. The CDR3, as DNA: TGTGCCAGCAGCTCCACCCGCGAAAACACCATATATTTT.

There are many counts of this clonotype. This rearrangement joins TRBV7-9 to TRBJ1-2; no firm D call. The CDR3 runs 16 residues. V lost 1 base, J lost 4 bases, and 16 bases lay in between. The germline CDR1 and CDR2 sequences are SEHNR and FQNEAQ (reference sequence). CDR3 protein: CASSLGETGRIYGYTF. CDR3 DNA sequence: TGTGCCAGCAGCTTAGGGGAGACTGGCAGAATCTATGGCTACACCTTC.

This clonotype came up many times. The chain couples TRBV4-3 to TRBJ2-2; D might be TRBD2 (6 bases). Per the germline V gene, CDR1 is LGHNA and CDR2 is YSLEER. The CDR3 loop spans 18 amino acids. Trimming stripped 0 bases from V and 3 bases from J, with 17 bases between. The CDR3 here is CASSQDKREVAHTGELFF. The CDR3 bases are TGCGCCAGCAGCCAAGATAAGAGGGAGGTGGCTCACACCGGGGAGCTGTTTTTT.

The table lists this clonotype with many counts. The chain has TRBV11-2 and TRBJ2-3; 7 bases line up with TRBD1. Germline V CDR1 and CDR2: SGHAT, FQNNGV. The CDR3 has 17 residues. V shed 0 bases, J shed 2 bases, and the junction held 8 bases outside the gene matches. CDR3 loop: CASSLEGWTGFTDTQYF. The CDR3 nucleotides are TGTGCCAGCAGCTTAGAGGGTTGGACAGGATTCACAGATACGCAGTATTTT.

This clonotype was picked up a small number of times. CDR3: CASSLVGQGGEQYF. DNA for the CDR3: TGTGCCAGCAGCTTAGTCGGACAGGGGGGCGAGCAGTACTTC. V is TRBV5-5 and J is TRBJ2-7; 10 nucleotides match TRBD1. CDR1 SGHKS and CDR2 YYEKEE come from the germline V gene (reference sequence). After removal of 2 bases from V and 6 bases from J, the junction contained 5 bases not matched to a gene. The CDR3 totals 14 residues.